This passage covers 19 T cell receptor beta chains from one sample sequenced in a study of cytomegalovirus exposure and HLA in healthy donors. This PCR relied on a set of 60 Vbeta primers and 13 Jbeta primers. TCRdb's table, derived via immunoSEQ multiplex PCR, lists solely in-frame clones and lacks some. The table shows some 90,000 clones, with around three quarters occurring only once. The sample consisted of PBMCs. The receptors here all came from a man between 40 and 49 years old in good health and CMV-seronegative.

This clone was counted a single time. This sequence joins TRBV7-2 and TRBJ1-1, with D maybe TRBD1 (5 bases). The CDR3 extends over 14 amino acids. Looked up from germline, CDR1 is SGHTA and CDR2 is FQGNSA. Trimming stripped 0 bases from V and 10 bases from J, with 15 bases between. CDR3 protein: CASSLAQGNNRAFF. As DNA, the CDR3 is TGTGCCAGCAGCTTAGCGCAGGGCAATAACCGAGCTTTCTTT. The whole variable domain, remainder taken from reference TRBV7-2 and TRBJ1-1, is GAGVSQSPSNKVTEKGKDVELRCDPISGHTALYWYRQSLGQGLEFLIYFQGNSAPDKSGLPSDRFSAERTGGSVSTLTIQRTQQEDSAVYLCASSLAQGNNRAFFGQGTRLTVV.

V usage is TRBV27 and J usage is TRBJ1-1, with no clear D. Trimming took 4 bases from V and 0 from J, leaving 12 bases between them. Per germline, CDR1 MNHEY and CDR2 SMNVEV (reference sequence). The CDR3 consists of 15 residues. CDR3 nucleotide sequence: TGTGCCAGCAGTTCCCGGGGAGGATTGAACACTGAAGCTTTCTTT. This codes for CASSSRGGLNTEAFF.

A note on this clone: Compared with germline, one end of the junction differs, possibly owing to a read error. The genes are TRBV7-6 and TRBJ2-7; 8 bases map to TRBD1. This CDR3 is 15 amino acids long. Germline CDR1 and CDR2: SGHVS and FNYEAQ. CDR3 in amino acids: CAGSSAGGLSYEQYF. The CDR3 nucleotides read TGTGCCGGCAGCTCGGCAGGGGGCCTGTCCTACGAGCAGTACTTC. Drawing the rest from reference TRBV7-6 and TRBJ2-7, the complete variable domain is GAGVSQSPRYKVTKRGQDVALRCDPISGHVSLYWYRQALGQGPEFLTYFNYEAQQDKSGLPNDRFSAERPEGSISTLTIQRTEQRDSAMYRCAGSSAGGLSYEQYFGPGTRLTVT.

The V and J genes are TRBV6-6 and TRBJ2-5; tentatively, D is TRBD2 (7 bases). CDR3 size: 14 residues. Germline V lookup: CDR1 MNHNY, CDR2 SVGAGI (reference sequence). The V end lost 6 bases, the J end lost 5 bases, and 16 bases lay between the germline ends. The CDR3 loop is CASRVGGPGETQYF. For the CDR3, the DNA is TGTGCCAGCAGGGTGGGGGGGCCTGGCGAGACCCAGTACTTC.

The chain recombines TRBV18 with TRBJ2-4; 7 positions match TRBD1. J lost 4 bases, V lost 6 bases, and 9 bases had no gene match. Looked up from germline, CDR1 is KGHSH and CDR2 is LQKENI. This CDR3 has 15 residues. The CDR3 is CASSRDSREKNIQYF. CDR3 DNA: TGTGCCAGCTCTCGGGACAGCCGAGAGAAAAACATTCAGTACTTC.

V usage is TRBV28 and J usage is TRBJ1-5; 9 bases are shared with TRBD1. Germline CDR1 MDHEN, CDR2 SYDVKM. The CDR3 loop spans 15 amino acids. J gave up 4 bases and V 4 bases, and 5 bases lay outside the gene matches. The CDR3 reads CASSWGQGPNQPQHF. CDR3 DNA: TGTGCCAGCAGTTGGGGACAGGGCCCAAATCAGCCCCAGCATTTT.

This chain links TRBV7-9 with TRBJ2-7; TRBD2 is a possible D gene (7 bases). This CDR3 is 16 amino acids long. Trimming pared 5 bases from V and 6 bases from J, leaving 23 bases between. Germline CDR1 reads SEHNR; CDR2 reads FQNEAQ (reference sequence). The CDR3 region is CASSPLRGRGGSEQYF. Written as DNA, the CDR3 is TGTGCCAGCAGCCCCCTTCGTGGTAGGGGGGGCTCCGAGCAGTACTTC.

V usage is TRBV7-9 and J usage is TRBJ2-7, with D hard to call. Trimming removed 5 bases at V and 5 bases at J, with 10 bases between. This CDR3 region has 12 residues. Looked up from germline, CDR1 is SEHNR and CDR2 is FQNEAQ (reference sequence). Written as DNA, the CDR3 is TGTGCCAGCAGCCTCCGTGAGGACGAGCAGTACTTC. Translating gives CASSLREDEQYF.

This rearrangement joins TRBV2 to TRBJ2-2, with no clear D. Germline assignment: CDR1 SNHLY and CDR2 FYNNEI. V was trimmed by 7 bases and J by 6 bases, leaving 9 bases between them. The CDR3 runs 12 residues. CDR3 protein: CASKRESGELFF. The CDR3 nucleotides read TGTGCCAGCAAAAGAGAGTCCGGGGAGCTGTTTTTT.

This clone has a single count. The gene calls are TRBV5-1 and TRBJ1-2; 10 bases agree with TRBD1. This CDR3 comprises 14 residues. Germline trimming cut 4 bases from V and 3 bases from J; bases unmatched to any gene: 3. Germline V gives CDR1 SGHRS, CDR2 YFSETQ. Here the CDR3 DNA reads TGCGCCAGCAGCAGGGACAGGGGATACTATGGCTACACCTTC. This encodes CASSRDRGYYGYTF.

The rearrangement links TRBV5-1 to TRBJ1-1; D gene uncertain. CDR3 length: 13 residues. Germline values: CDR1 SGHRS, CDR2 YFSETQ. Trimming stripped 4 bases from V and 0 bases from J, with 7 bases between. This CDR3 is CASSPELNTEAFF. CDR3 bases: TGCGCCAGCAGCCCCGAGCTGAACACTGAAGCTTTCTTT.

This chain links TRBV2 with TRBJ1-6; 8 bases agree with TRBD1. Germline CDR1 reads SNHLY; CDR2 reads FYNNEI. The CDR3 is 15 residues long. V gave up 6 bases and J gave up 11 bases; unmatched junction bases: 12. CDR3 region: CASRQDRGRGPPLHF. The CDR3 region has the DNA TGTGCCAGCAGACAAGACAGGGGAAGAGGCCCACCCCTCCACTTT. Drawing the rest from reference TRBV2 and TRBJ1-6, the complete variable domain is EPEVTQTPSHQVTQMGQEVILRCVPISNHLYFYWYRQILGQKVEFLVSFYNNEISEKSEIFDDQFSVERPDGSNFTLKIRSTKLEDSAMYFCASRQDRGRGPPLHFGNGTRLTVT.

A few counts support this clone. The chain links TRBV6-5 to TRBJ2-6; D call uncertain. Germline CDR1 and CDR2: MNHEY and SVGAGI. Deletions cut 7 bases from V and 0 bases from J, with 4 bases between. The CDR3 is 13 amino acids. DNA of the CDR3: TGTGCCAGCACCAGCTCTGGGGCCAACGTCCTGACTTTC. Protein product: CASTSSGANVLTF.

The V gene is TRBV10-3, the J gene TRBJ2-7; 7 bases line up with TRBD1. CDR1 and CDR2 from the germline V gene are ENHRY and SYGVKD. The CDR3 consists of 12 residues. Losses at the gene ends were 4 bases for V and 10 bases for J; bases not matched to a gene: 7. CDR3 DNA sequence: TGTGCCATCAGTGGCGGACAGGACCAACAGTACTTC. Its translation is CAISGGQDQQYF.

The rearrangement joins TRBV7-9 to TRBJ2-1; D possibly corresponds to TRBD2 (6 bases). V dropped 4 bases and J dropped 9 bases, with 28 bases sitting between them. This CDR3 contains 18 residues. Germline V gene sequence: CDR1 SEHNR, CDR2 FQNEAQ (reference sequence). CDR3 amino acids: CASSSGGRRGGRFGEQFF. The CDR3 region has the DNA TGTGCCAGCAGCTCCGGAGGGCGTCGAGGCGGAAGATTCGGTGAGCAGTTCTTC.

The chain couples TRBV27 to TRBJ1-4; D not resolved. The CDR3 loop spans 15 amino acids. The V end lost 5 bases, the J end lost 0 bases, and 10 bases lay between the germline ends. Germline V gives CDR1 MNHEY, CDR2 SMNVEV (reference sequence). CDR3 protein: CASSKNRATNEKLFF. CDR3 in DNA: TGTGCCAGCAGTAAGAACAGAGCAACTAATGAAAAACTGTTTTTT.

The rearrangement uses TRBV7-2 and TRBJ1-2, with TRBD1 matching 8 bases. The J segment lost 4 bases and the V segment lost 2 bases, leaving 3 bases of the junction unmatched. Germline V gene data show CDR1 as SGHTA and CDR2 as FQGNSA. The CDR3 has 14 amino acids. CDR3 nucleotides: TGTGCCAGCAGCTTAACCGGACAGGGCTATGGCTACACCTTC. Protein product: CASSLTGQGYGYTF.

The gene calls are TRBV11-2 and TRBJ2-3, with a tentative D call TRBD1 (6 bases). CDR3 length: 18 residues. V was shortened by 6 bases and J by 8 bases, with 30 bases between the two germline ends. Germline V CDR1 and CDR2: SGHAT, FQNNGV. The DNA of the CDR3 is TGTGCCAGCAGTTTCGGGATTATCCAGGGGACCAGGCAAGCTACGCAGTATTTT. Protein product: CASSFGIIQGTRQATQYF. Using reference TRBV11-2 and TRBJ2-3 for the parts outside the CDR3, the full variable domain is EAGVAQSPRYKIIEKRQSVAFWCNPISGHATLYWYQQILGQGPKLLIQFQNNGVVDDSQLPKDRFSAERLKGVDSTLKIQPAKLEDSAVYLCASSFGIIQGTRQATQYFGPGTRLTVL.

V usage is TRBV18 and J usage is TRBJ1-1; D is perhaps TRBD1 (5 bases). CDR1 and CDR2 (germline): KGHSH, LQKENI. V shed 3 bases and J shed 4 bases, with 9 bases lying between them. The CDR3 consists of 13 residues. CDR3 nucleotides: TGTGCCAGCTCACCTCGGGGGGGCACTGAAGCTTTCTTT. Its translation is CASSPRGGTEAFF.